What follows are 21 T cell receptor beta chains derived from one specimen sequenced in a study of T cell responses to AZD1222 COVID-19 vaccine. Sequenced by immunoSEQ multiplex PCR; TCRdb stores in-frame clones only, minus some. Of 90,000 to 100,000 clones listed, about 90% were seen once; the top ten hold around 2.7%. Sequenced here: peripheral blood, sampled on day 0 of AZD1222 vaccination. The origin of the receptors is an adult in good health.

The chain recombines TRBV10-3 with TRBJ1-2; possibly TRBD1 for D (5 bases). This CDR3 is 13 amino acids long. Trimming took 5 bases from V and 4 from J, leaving 11 bases between them. Germline V gene sequence: CDR1 ENHRY, CDR2 SYGVKD. Here the CDR3 reads CAISRDGGYGYTF. The CDR3 region has the DNA TGTGCCATCAGTAGAGACGGGGGCTATGGCTACACCTTC.

The genes are TRBV6-5 and TRBJ1-2, with D tentatively TRBD1 (6 bases). The germline V gene encodes CDR1 MNHEY and CDR2 SVGAGI. Trimming pared 6 bases from V and 7 bases from J, leaving 15 bases between. CDR3 length equals 13 residues. The chain's CDR3 is CASRFTGIGGYTF. The CDR3 DNA follows: TGTGCCAGCAGATTTACAGGGATTGGTGGCTACACCTTC.

The gene calls are TRBV5-8 and TRBJ1-1, with D perhaps TRBD1 (5 bases). The CDR3 contains 15 residues. V was pared by 6 bases and J by 4 bases, with 19 bases between. CDR1 and CDR2 (germline): SGHTS, YDEGEE. The CDR3 is CASTGHRAKGTEAFF. The CDR3 nucleotides read TGTGCCAGCACGGGGCACCGAGCTAAGGGCACTGAAGCTTTCTTT.

V usage is TRBV4-3 and J usage is TRBJ1-2; maybe TRBD1 (5 bases). This CDR3 spans 13 amino acids. Germline CDR1 reads LGHNA; CDR2 reads YSLEER. The V gene lost 3 bases and the J gene lost 2 bases, with 7 bases spanning the gap. The CDR3 spells CASSQGPNYGYTF. The CDR3 DNA is TGCGCCAGCAGCCAGGGACCGAACTATGGCTACACCTTC.

J is TRBJ2-5 and V is TRBV19; D not resolved. Germline V lookup: CDR1 LNHDA, CDR2 SQIVND (reference sequence). This CDR3 is built from 11 residues. V lost 3 bases and J 3 bases, leaving 2 bases between the germline ends. The CDR3 coding sequence is TGTGCCAGTAGTATCGAAGAGACCCAGTACTTC. This gives the protein CASSIEETQYF.

CDR3 loop: CASSLTGPGELFF. The DNA of the CDR3 is TGTGCCAGCAGTTTAACGGGGCCCGGGGAGCTGTTTTTT. The chain joins TRBV12-3 or TRBV12-4 to TRBJ2-2, with D tentatively TRBD1 or TRBD2 (5 bases each). V was pared by 2 bases and J by 6 bases, with 7 bases between. CDR3 length: 13 amino acids.

The V and J genes are TRBV7-8 and TRBJ1-4; D is undetermined. The CDR3 extends over 11 amino acids. Trimming shortened V by 8 bases and J by 8 bases, and 9 bases separated the two germline ends. Germline CDR1 reads SGHVS; CDR2 reads FQNEAQ. The CDR3: CASGIGEKLFF. The CDR3 DNA reads as TGTGCCAGCGGAATTGGAGAAAAACTGTTTTTT.

V and J are TRBV14 and TRBJ2-3; D is undetermined. The CDR3 has 14 amino acids. The germline V gene has CDR1 SGHDN and CDR2 FVKESK. The ends were cut back, 2 bases at V and 2 bases at J, with 8 bases in the middle. CDR3 DNA sequence: TGTGCCAGCAGCCAACTACTATACACAGATACGCAGTATTTT. Protein: CASSQLLYTDTQYF.

With respect to this clone: An end of the junction differs from the germline gene, which may be a read error. The chain joins TRBV4-2 to TRBJ1-3; D remains ambiguous. The germline gives CDR1 LGHNA, CDR2 YNFKEQ. CDR3 size: 13 residues. The CDR3 is CASRQVSGNTIYF. CDR3 in DNA: TGTGCCAGCAGACAAGTCTCTGGAAACACCATATATTTT.

CDR3 in DNA: TGCGCCAGTATTGACTTCCCTAGCACAGATACGCAGTATTTT. The encoded protein is CASIDFPSTDTQYF. The chain couples TRBV10-1 to TRBJ2-3; D is uncertain. CDR1 is WNHNN, CDR2 SYGVQD, per germline (reference sequence). The CDR3 totals 14 residues. V lost 9 bases to trimming and J lost 0 bases, with 13 bases between them.

The J gene is TRBJ2-2, the V gene TRBV5-4; TRBD2 matches at 8 bases. CDR3 size: 16 residues. Germline lookup yields CDR1 SGHNT and CDR2 YYREEE (reference sequence). V lost 4 bases and J lost 1; bases outside the gene matches: 6. The CDR3 protein is CASSAIAGRNTGELFF. The DNA for the CDR3 is TGTGCCAGCAGCGCAATAGCGGGGAGGAACACCGGGGAGCTGTTTTTT.

The V and J genes are TRBV5-4 and TRBJ2-3; 12 nucleotides match TRBD2. Trimming took 4 bases from V and 4 from J; bases not matched to a gene: 10. CDR1 and CDR2 from the germline V gene are SGHNT and YYREEE (reference sequence). The CDR3 length is 17 residues. The CDR3 DNA reads as TGTGCCAGCAGCAGAGCAGACGGACTAGCGGGGCCAGATACGCAGTATTTT. Translated, it gives CASSRADGLAGPDTQYF. Based on the CDR3 plus reference TRBV5-4 and TRBJ2-3, the full variable domain is ETGVTQSPTHLIKTRGQQVTLRCSSQSGHNTVSWYQQALGQGPQFIFQYYREEENGRGNFPPRFSGLQFPNYSSELNVNALELDDSALYLCASSRADGLAGPDTQYFGPGTRLTVL.

This chain uses TRBV6-6 with TRBJ1-1, with D possibly TRBD1 on 5 matching bases. The CDR3 totals 14 residues. The germline gives CDR1 MNHNY, CDR2 SVGAGI (reference sequence). Trimming pared 2 bases from V and 5 bases from J, leaving 12 bases between. CDR3 nucleotides: TGTGCCAGCAGTTACGGGCAGGGTAGAACTGAAGCTTTCTTT. This encodes CASSYGQGRTEAFF.

V is TRBV15 and J is TRBJ2-1, with no clear D. In germline, CDR1 is LNHNV, CDR2 YYDKDF (reference sequence). Trimming pared 0 bases from V and 6 bases from J, leaving 6 bases between. The CDR3 runs 13 residues. The chain's CDR3 is CATSRDRRNEQFF. CDR3 in DNA: TGTGCCACCAGCAGAGATCGCCGCAATGAGCAGTTCTTC.

This clone is a singleton in its sample. The chain links TRBV3-1 (or the pseudogene TRBV3-2) to TRBJ1-2; TRBD1 matches at 7 bases. There are 15 residues in the CDR3. The junction had 3 bases not matched to a gene; V was cut back by 1 base and J by 1 base. From germline, CDR1 is LGHDT and CDR2 YNNKEL (reference sequence). As DNA, the CDR3 is TGTGCCAGCAGCCAAGGACAGGGCTATAACTATGGCTACACCTTC. Translation: CASSQGQGYNYGYTF.

The V and J genes are TRBV7-8 and TRBJ2-3; possible D gene TRBD1, 6 bases. V was cut by 5 bases and J by 3 bases, with 6 bases left in between. This CDR3 is built from 12 residues. The V gene's germline CDR1 is SGHVS and CDR2 FQNEAQ. CDR3 sequence: CASSQGTDTQYF. Written as DNA, the CDR3 is TGTGCCAGCAGCCAGGGGACAGATACGCAGTATTTT.

V is TRBV3-1 (or the pseudogene TRBV3-2) and J is TRBJ1-1; 8 bases map to TRBD1. Germline V lookup: CDR1 LGHDT, CDR2 YNNKEL (reference sequence). The CDR3 consists of 14 residues. J lost 11 bases, V lost 2 bases, and 10 bases had no gene match. CDR3 bases: TGTGCCAGCAGCCAACGGACAGGGAAAGGATGGGCTTTCTTT. As protein: CASSQRTGKGWAFF.

J is TRBJ1-2 and V is TRBV12-3 or TRBV12-4; no clear D. CDR3 size: 13 residues. The V and J ends lost 8 bases and 4 bases respectively, with 14 bases between them. The CDR3 sequence is CASSGRRSYGYTF. The CDR3 bases are TGTGCCAGCTCAGGCCGGAGGAGCTATGGCTACACCTTC.

This rearrangement joins TRBV2 to TRBJ1-2, with a weak D call TRBD1 (5 bases). V lost 2 bases and J 5 bases, leaving 9 bases between the germline ends. Looked up from germline, CDR1 is SNHLY and CDR2 is FYNNEI. The CDR3 has 13 residues. CDR3 region: CASSERGLYGYTF. The CDR3 DNA reads as TGTGCCAGCAGTGAAAGGGGTCTTTATGGCTACACCTTC.

The chain employs TRBV2 and TRBJ1-4, with 7 bases fitting TRBD1. Unmatched junction bases numbered 3, after V lost 3 bases and J lost 8 bases. Germline V gives CDR1 SNHLY, CDR2 FYNNEI. There are 13 residues in the CDR3. The CDR3 bases are TGTGCCAGCAGTGAGAGACAGGGCGAAAAACTGTTTTTT. It encodes CASSERQGEKLFF.

This rearrangement joins TRBV6-2 or TRBV6-3 to TRBJ1-5, with unresolved D. V lost 0 bases to trimming and J lost 4 bases, with 16 bases between them. Germline V gene sequence: CDR1 MNHEY, CDR2 SVGEGT. CDR3 size: 17 residues. The CDR3 coding sequence is TGTGCCAGCAGTTACTCGGAACTAGAGAGCCCAAATCAGCCCCAGCATTTT. Amino acids: CASSYSELESPNQPQHF.